Sequencing of this TCR beta chain was carried out in a study of cytomegalovirus exposure and HLA in healthy donors. About the study: The study's early data release held tens of millions of unique TCRs from HLA-typed donors. Findings and limits, study-wide: With high specificity and sensitivity, the classifier reportedly diagnosed cytomegalovirus status. The study put 150 or so TCR beta chains on its list as cytomegalovirus-associated.

Per germline, CDR1 SGHRS and CDR2 YFSETQ. The CDR3 length is 15 residues. The trim removed 4 bases at V and 2 bases at J, leaving 8 bases unmatched. These donors, healthy bone marrow donors, were studied. As for this clone: Its antigen is not identified.

The PCR used 60 Vbeta and 13 Jbeta primers. Measured with immunoSEQ multiplex PCR; TCRdb has only the in-frame clones, and not every one. The sample records more than 90,000 clones, approximately 70% being singletons. This TCR was recovered from a man aged 50 to 60 in good health and CMV-seronegative. This chain joins TRBV5-1 and TRBJ2-5; 7 bases line up with TRBD2. The sample was PBMCs. CDR3 nucleotide sequence: TGCGCCAGCAGCCCTATGGGGGGGTCTCAAGAGACCCAGTACTTC. It encodes CASSPMGGSQETQYF.